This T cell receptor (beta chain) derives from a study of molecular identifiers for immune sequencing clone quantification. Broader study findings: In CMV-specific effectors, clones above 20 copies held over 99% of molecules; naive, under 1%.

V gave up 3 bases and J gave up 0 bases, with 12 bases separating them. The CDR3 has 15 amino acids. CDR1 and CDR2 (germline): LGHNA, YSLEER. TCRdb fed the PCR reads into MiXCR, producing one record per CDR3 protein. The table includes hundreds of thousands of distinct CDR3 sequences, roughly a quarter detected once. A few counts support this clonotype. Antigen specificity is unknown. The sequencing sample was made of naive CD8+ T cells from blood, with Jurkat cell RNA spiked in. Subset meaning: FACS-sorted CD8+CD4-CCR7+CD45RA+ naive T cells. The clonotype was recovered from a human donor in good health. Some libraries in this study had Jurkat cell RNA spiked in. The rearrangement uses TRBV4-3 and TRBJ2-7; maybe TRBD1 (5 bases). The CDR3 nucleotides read TGCGCCAGCAGCCAGTCGGCAGGGCGCTCCTACGAGCAGTACTTC. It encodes CASSQSAGRSYEQYF.